The 32 T cell receptor beta chains reported below all come from one sample, sequenced in a study of blood T cell repertoires in COVID-19. Produced via immunoSEQ multiplex PCR; TCRdb's table is partial and in-frame only. The top ten clones hold approximately 14% of a sample with fewer than 55,000 clones, 82% of them seen once. Sequencing was done on a sample of peripheral blood. These receptors came from a human donor with acute or convalescent COVID-19. The donor label of this sample is uncertain.

The chain links TRBV19 to TRBJ1-2, with D possibly TRBD1 on 6 matching bases. The germline CDR1 and CDR2 sequences are LNHDA and SQIVND (reference sequence). The length of the CDR3 is 17 residues. V shed 7 bases and J shed 3 bases, with 24 bases lying between them. CDR3 amino acids: CASTRTAITPLHYGYTF. The CDR3 DNA reads as TGTGCCAGTACTAGGACAGCGATAACCCCTCTCCACTATGGCTACACCTTC.

V usage is TRBV19 and J usage is TRBJ2-3, with TRBD1 as a possible D gene (5 bases). Trimming pared 7 bases from V and 0 bases from J, leaving 14 bases between. The CDR3 spans 15 residues. CDR1 and CDR2 from the germline V gene are LNHDA and SQIVND (reference sequence). CDR3 bases: TGTGCCAGTACCCCAGGGCCGGCAAGCACAGATACGCAGTATTTT. It yields the protein CASTPGPASTDTQYF.

The J gene is TRBJ1-1, the V gene TRBV7-9, with D possibly being TRBD1 (6 bases). In germline, CDR1 is SEHNR, CDR2 FQNEAQ (reference sequence). This CDR3 has 13 amino acids. V lost 5 bases, J lost 1 base, and 8 bases lay in between. CDR3 DNA: TGTGCCAGCAGCCGGACAGCGAACACTGAAGCTTTCTTT. It codes for CASSRTANTEAFF.

The V gene is TRBV6-5, the J gene TRBJ2-1; tentatively, D is TRBD1 (5 bases). Trimming pared 6 bases from V and 8 bases from J, leaving 17 bases between. CDR3 length equals 14 residues. Germline CDR1 reads MNHEY; CDR2 reads SVGAGI. In nucleotides, the CDR3 is TGTGCCAGCAGGAACGTGGGCTTCAGGGATGAGCAGTTCTTC. Amino acids: CASRNVGFRDEQFF.

This rearrangement joins TRBV7-9 to TRBJ2-1; 7 bases fit TRBD1. Germline-derived CDR1 and CDR2 are SEHNR and FQNEAQ (reference sequence). Germline trimming cut 2 bases from V and 3 bases from J; bases unmatched to any gene: 4. The CDR3 runs to 15 residues. DNA of the CDR3: TGTGCCAGCAGCTTATTTGGACAGGTCTACAATGAGCAGTTCTTC. Its translation: CASSLFGQVYNEQFF.

The chain uses TRBV7-9 and TRBJ1-1, with D tentatively TRBD1 (5 bases). The CDR3 loop spans 12 amino acids. From germline, CDR1 is SEHNR and CDR2 FQNEAQ (reference sequence). V lost 2 bases to trimming and J lost 12 bases, with 13 bases between them. CDR3 loop: CASSLTSGATFF. The CDR3 DNA reads TGTGCCAGCAGCTTAACGAGCGGGGCGACTTTCTTT.

The V call is TRBV7-2, the J call TRBJ2-3, with 7 nucleotides matching TRBD1. Germline trimming cut 5 bases from V and 6 bases from J; bases unmatched to any gene: 8. This CDR3 has 14 amino acids. Germline CDR1 and CDR2: SGHTA and FQGNSA. Here the CDR3 DNA reads TGTGCCAGCAGCCCAGGGACAGTGAGGGATACGCAGTATTTT. This encodes CASSPGTVRDTQYF.

This clone was found a few times. The CDR3 reads CASSDRRAGELFF. For the CDR3, the DNA is TGTGCCAGCAGTGATAGGCGGGCCGGGGAGCTGTTTTTT. The V call is TRBV2, the J call TRBJ2-2, with D perhaps matching TRBD2 (5 bases). Germline V gives CDR1 SNHLY, CDR2 FYNNEI. V lost 3 bases and J lost 6, with 8 bases in between. The length of the CDR3 is 13 residues.

V gene TRBV4-2 combines with J gene TRBJ2-7; 10 nucleotides line up with TRBD2. Losses at the gene ends were 2 bases for V and 6 bases for J; bases not matched to a gene: 10. Germline V gives CDR1 LGHNA, CDR2 YNFKEQ. The CDR3 spans 16 residues. CDR3 sequence (DNA): TGTGCCAGCAGCCAATCCTCGGCTAGCGGGAGTGGCGAGCAGTACTTC. Translated, it gives CASSQSSASGSGEQYF.

This chain joins TRBV5-1 and TRBJ1-2, with D possibly TRBD1 on 5 matching bases. V lost 0 bases and J lost 11, with 14 bases in between. CDR1 is SGHRS, CDR2 YFSETQ, per germline. The CDR3 length is 13 residues. CDR3 nucleotides: TGCGCCAGCAGCTTGGCCAGGACACAGGATTACACCTTC. Its protein product is CASSLARTQDYTF.

The chain carries TRBV5-1 and TRBJ2-7; 7 bases line up with TRBD2. Germline CDR1 SGHRS, CDR2 YFSETQ. Trimming cost V 0 bases and J 1 base; bases outside gene matches: 1. CDR3 length: 14 amino acids. The CDR3 spells CASSLASGSYEQYF. DNA of the CDR3: TGCGCCAGCAGCTTGGCTAGCGGATCCTACGAGCAGTACTTC.

The gene calls are TRBV3-1 (or the pseudogene TRBV3-2) and TRBJ1-3; D ambiguous. CDR1 and CDR2 (germline): LGHDT, YNNKEL (reference sequence). The CDR3 is made up of 13 amino acids. Between the trimmed V and J ends, which lost 1 base and 4 bases, there was a span of 5 bases. The CDR3: CASSQVGGNTIYF. As DNA, the CDR3 is TGTGCCAGCAGCCAAGTCGGGGGAAACACCATATATTTT.

The gene calls are TRBV7-3 and TRBJ2-5, with D unresolved. This CDR3 is built from 13 residues. Germline CDR1 SGHTA, CDR2 FQGTGA. V dropped 0 bases and J dropped 4 bases, with 6 bases sitting between them. In DNA form, the CDR3 reads TGTGCCAGCAGCTTAACGATCGGAGAGACCCAGTACTTC. Amino acids: CASSLTIGETQYF.

CDR3 in amino acids: CATIPGQGIFGANVLTF. The CDR3 coding sequence is TGTGCCACCATACCGGGACAGGGGATCTTTGGGGCCAACGTCCTGACTTTC. The chain is built from TRBV28 and TRBJ2-6; 10 positions match TRBD1. Trimming cost V 10 bases and J 3 bases; bases outside gene matches: 12. CDR1 is MDHEN, CDR2 SYDVKM, per germline. CDR3 length equals 17 residues.

This clone was observed a handful of times. J is TRBJ2-2 and V is TRBV11-2; the match to TRBD2 covers 9 bases. CDR1 SGHAT and CDR2 FQNNGV come from the germline V gene. J lost 7 bases, V lost 2 bases, and 8 bases had no gene match. This CDR3 has 16 amino acids. CDR3: CASSLRVSGGVGELFF. In nucleotides, the CDR3 is TGTGCCAGCAGCTTAAGGGTTAGCGGGGGTGTCGGGGAGCTGTTTTTT.

This chain links TRBV3-1 (or the pseudogene TRBV3-2) with TRBJ2-2; no definite D call. Germline V CDR1 and CDR2: LGHDT, YNNKEL (reference sequence). The V gene lost 6 bases and the J gene lost 4 bases, with 12 bases spanning the gap. The CDR3 has 14 amino acids. CDR3 DNA sequence: TGTGCCAGCAGTCCGGTTGGTGGCACCGGGGAGCTGTTTTTT. This encodes CASSPVGGTGELFF.

The rearrangement uses TRBV28 and TRBJ1-5; tentatively, D is TRBD1 (5 bases). Trimming took off 4 bases at V and 4 bases at J, with 11 bases between the two ends. The CDR3 consists of 14 residues. Germline CDR1 is MDHEN and CDR2 is SYDVKM. CDR3 coding DNA: TGTGCCAGCAGTTCGACCGGGGGAAATCAGCCCCAGCATTTT. Translated, it gives CASSSTGGNQPQHF. Full variable domain (rest looked up from reference TRBV28 and TRBJ1-5): DVKVTQSSRYLVKRTGEKVFLECVQDMDHENMFWYRQDPGLGLRLIYFSYDVKMKEKGDIPEGYSVSREKKERFSLILESASTNQTSMYLCASSSTGGNQPQHFGDGTRLSIL.

As for this clone: Germline and junction disagree at one end, which may indicate a read error. V is TRBV28 and J is TRBJ1-5; TRBD1 aligns across 8 bases. The CDR3 is 14 amino acids. CDR1 is MDHEN and CDR2 is SYDVKM in the germline V gene. This chain's CDR3 is CASSTGTGNQAQHF. CDR3 bases: TGTGCCAGCAGTACCGGGACAGGTAATCAGGCCCAGCATTTT. Based on the CDR3 plus reference TRBV28 and TRBJ1-5, the full variable domain is DVKVTQSSRYLVKRTGEKVFLECVQDMDHENMFWYRQDPGLGLRLIYFSYDVKMKEKGDIPEGYSVSREKKERFSLILESASTNQTSMYLCASSTGTGNQAQHFGDGTRLSIL.

This clone has only a few counts. V is TRBV4-1 and J is TRBJ1-5; D unclear. Germline V gives CDR1 MGHRA, CDR2 YSYEKL. Trimming took off 0 bases at V and 7 bases at J, with 7 bases between the two ends. The CDR3 runs 13 residues. CDR3 sequence (DNA): TGCGCCAGCAGCCAAGATTCGGAGCAGCCCCAGCATTTT. Translation gives CASSQDSEQPQHF.

The V call is TRBV7-9, the J call TRBJ2-7, with 12 positions matching TRBD2. Germline CDR1 and CDR2: SEHNR and FQNEAQ (reference sequence). Unmatched junction bases numbered 11, after V lost 9 bases and J lost 5 bases. The CDR3 covers 15 residues. CDR3 protein: CASGPPGLAGHEQYF. CDR3 DNA: TGTGCCAGTGGTCCCCCGGGACTAGCGGGTCACGAGCAGTACTTC.

V is TRBV19 and J is TRBJ1-6, with D possibly TRBD1 on 5 matching bases. Germline V gene lookup returns CDR1 LNHDA and CDR2 SQIVND (reference sequence). The CDR3 is 14 amino acids. V was shortened by 10 bases and J by 6 bases, with 16 bases between the two germline ends. CDR3 bases: TGTGCCACCTCGGGGGAGCCATCTAATTCACCCCTCCACTTT. Its protein product is CATSGEPSNSPLHF.

CDR3 sequence reads: CASSSRGSSYEQYF. The CDR3 DNA is TGTGCCAGCAGCTCTCGGGGTAGTTCCTACGAGCAGTACTTC. The V and J genes are TRBV7-2 and TRBJ2-7, with D perhaps TRBD2 (5 bases). CDR1 SGHTA and CDR2 FQGNSA come from the germline V gene. CDR3 length: 14 amino acids. V shed 4 bases and J shed 1 base, with 11 bases lying between them. Supplemented by reference TRBV7-2 and TRBJ2-7, the full variable domain reads GAGVSQSPSNKVTEKGKDVELRCDPISGHTALYWYRQSLGQGLEFLIYFQGNSAPDKSGLPSDRFSAERTGGSVSTLTIQRTQQEDSAVYLCASSSRGSSYEQYFGPGTRLTVT.

The chain carries TRBV7-2 and TRBJ1-5; perhaps TRBD1 as D (5 bases). V was trimmed by 4 bases and J by 5 bases, leaving 9 bases between them. The germline gives CDR1 SGHTA, CDR2 FQGNSA. The CDR3 has 13 residues. This CDR3 reads CASSSQTDQPQHF. The CDR3 DNA reads as TGTGCCAGCAGCTCTCAGACAGATCAGCCCCAGCATTTT.

The chain recombines TRBV19 with TRBJ2-1, with a weak D call TRBD1 (6 bases). V lost 6 bases and J lost 7, with 19 bases in between. Germline V gene sequence: CDR1 LNHDA, CDR2 SQIVND (reference sequence). This CDR3 region has 15 residues. The DNA for the CDR3 is TGTGCCAGTAGCCCCCCAGGGACACAAGGGAATGAGCAGTTCTTC. It is translated as CASSPPGTQGNEQFF.

The sample holds one count of this clone. The chain couples TRBV18 to TRBJ1-1; D gene unclear. The V end was cut by 1 base, the J end by 2 bases, with 11 bases between. The germline V gene encodes CDR1 KGHSH and CDR2 LQKENI. The CDR3 loop spans 15 amino acids. The CDR3 nucleotides are TGTGCCAGCTCACCACAGGGCGGACTAAACACTGAAGCTTTCTTT. Translation: CASSPQGGLNTEAFF.

The chain has TRBV7-9 and TRBJ2-3; 12 bases fit TRBD2. V shed 4 bases, J shed 7 bases, and the junction held 9 bases outside the gene matches. This CDR3 has 16 residues. The germline CDR1 and CDR2 sequences are SEHNR and FQNEAQ (reference sequence). The CDR3 DNA sequence: TGTGCCAGCAGCTATCCCGGACTAGCGGGGACATATACGCAGTATTTT. This encodes CASSYPGLAGTYTQYF.

The chain has TRBV6-5 and TRBJ2-7; D perhaps matches TRBD2 (6 bases). CDR3 length equals 16 residues. The germline gives CDR1 MNHEY, CDR2 SVGAGI. V was trimmed by 2 bases and J by 0 bases, leaving 14 bases between them. As DNA, the CDR3 is TGTGCCAGCAGTTACCGGATAGCGGCCACCTCCTACGAGCAGTACTTC. Its translation: CASSYRIAATSYEQYF.

V is TRBV6-4 and J is TRBJ2-3; 11 bases match TRBD2. V lost 6 bases, J lost 1 base, and 3 bases stayed unmatched. CDR3 length: 15 amino acids. Per germline, CDR1 MRHNA and CDR2 SNTAGT. CDR3 bases: TGTGCCAGCAGCTTACTAGCGGGGGGCACAGATACGCAGTATTTT. This encodes CASSLLAGGTDTQYF.

The chain has TRBV14 and TRBJ2-7; TRBD1 aligns across 9 bases. Germline V lookup: CDR1 SGHDN, CDR2 FVKESK. V lost 4 bases, J lost 3 bases, and 4 bases stayed unmatched. The CDR3 consists of 14 residues. The CDR3 sequence: CASSRTGGSYEQYF. CDR3 sequence (DNA): TGTGCCAGCAGCCGTACAGGGGGCAGCTACGAGCAGTACTTC.

V and J are TRBV14 and TRBJ2-1, with TRBD2 identical over 10 bases. V lost 4 bases and J lost 6; bases outside the gene matches: 9. CDR1 SGHDN and CDR2 FVKESK come from the germline V gene. CDR3 size: 16 residues. CDR3 residues: CASSRSGGVPRNEQFF. The CDR3 DNA reads TGTGCCAGCAGCCGGAGCGGGGGGGTTCCGCGCAATGAGCAGTTCTTC. The full variable domain, in which reference TRBV14 and TRBJ2-1 provide the parts outside the CDR3, is EAGVTQFPSHSVIEKGQTVTLRCDPISGHDNLYWYRRVMGKEIKFLLHFVKESKQDESGMPNNRFLAERTGGTYSTLKVQPAELEDSGVYFCASSRSGGVPRNEQFFGPGTRLTVL.

This rearrangement joins TRBV12-3 or TRBV12-4 to TRBJ1-1; perhaps TRBD1 as D (5 bases). The CDR3 covers 13 residues. Trimming removed 0 bases at V and 10 bases at J, with 12 bases between. This chain's CDR3 is CASSLALGEGAFF. The CDR3 coding sequence is TGTGCCAGCAGTTTAGCGTTGGGGGAGGGAGCTTTCTTT.

This clone was seen more than once but under ten times. The chain links TRBV2 to TRBJ2-5; D possibly corresponds to TRBD2 (6 bases). Per the germline V gene, CDR1 is SNHLY and CDR2 is FYNNEI. Trimming shortened V by 3 bases and J by 3 bases, and 8 bases separated the two germline ends. CDR3 length: 13 amino acids. The CDR3: CASSDGGKETQYF. DNA for the CDR3: TGTGCCAGCAGTGACGGAGGGAAAGAGACCCAGTACTTC.